The next 19 T cell receptor beta chains were all read from a single sample in a study of T cells in Graves' hyperthyroidism and ophthalmopathy. Authors of the study amplified TCR beta CDR3 regions from RNA transcripts. HTBI primers were employed in a first-round RT-PCR of the TCR CDR3. A single record per CDR3 protein comes from TCRdb applying MiXCR to the multiplex PCR reads. The data show roughly 380,000 distinct CDR3 sequences, 15% to 20% seen once. Sequenced sample: blood. These receptors all stem from a woman in her thirties or forties with Graves' ophthalmopathy.

In its sample, this clonotype was seen many times. The chain is built from TRBV28 and TRBJ1-2, with TRBD1 matching over 8 bases. The CDR3 runs 15 residues. J lost 4 bases, V lost 4 bases, and 8 bases had no gene match. The germline CDR1 and CDR2 sequences are MDHEN and SYDVKM. The DNA of the CDR3 is TGTGCCAGCAGTTCGGACAGGGAGCGCACCTATGGCTACACCTTC. Translation: CASSSDRERTYGYTF.

There are many counts of this clonotype. The chain has TRBV5-1 and TRBJ1-1; D is unresolved. This CDR3 is built from 14 residues. The V and J ends lost 0 bases and 10 bases respectively, with 16 bases between them. The germline V gene encodes CDR1 SGHRS and CDR2 YFSETQ. CDR3 residues: CASSLVGTALGAFF. For the CDR3, the DNA is TGCGCCAGCAGCTTGGTGGGCACGGCCCTCGGAGCTTTCTTT.

This clonotype was picked up many times. This rearrangement joins TRBV29-1 to TRBJ1-1, with 7 bases fitting TRBD1. V trimming: 6 bases; J trimming: 7 bases; junction bases outside the gene matches: 5. The CDR3 length is 11 residues. Per germline, CDR1 SQVTM and CDR2 ANQGSEA. CDR3 region: CSVGQADEAFF. The CDR3 bases are TGCAGCGTCGGACAGGCAGATGAAGCTTTCTTT.

In its sample, this clonotype was seen many times. J is TRBJ1-1 and V is TRBV4-1, with a possible D match to TRBD1 (5 bases). The CDR3 is made up of 15 amino acids. V was cut by 3 bases and J by 1 base, with 12 bases left in between. Germline-derived CDR1 and CDR2 are MGHRA and YSYEKL. CDR3 sequence reads: CASSQGGRQNTEAFF. The CDR3 DNA reads TGCGCCAGCAGCCAGGGGGGACGGCAGAACACTGAAGCTTTCTTT.

In its sample, this clonotype was seen many times. The chain combines TRBV7-8 with TRBJ1-5, with D perhaps matching TRBD1 (5 bases). This CDR3 is built from 16 residues. Trimming removed 2 bases at V and 0 bases at J, with 11 bases between. CDR1 and CDR2 (germline): SGHVS, FQNEAQ. The CDR3 region is CASSLSGRNSNQPQHF. The CDR3, as DNA: TGTGCCAGCAGCTTATCGGGACGGAATAGCAATCAGCCCCAGCATTTT.

This clonotype has at least ten counts. J is TRBJ2-4 and V is TRBV28, with D tentatively TRBD1 or TRBD2 (7 bases each). This CDR3 spans 16 amino acids. Trimming pared 6 bases from V and 0 bases from J, leaving 15 bases between. Per germline, CDR1 MDHEN and CDR2 SYDVKM. CDR3 DNA sequence: TGTGCCAGCAGAGAGGGGAGGGGGCTAGCCAAAAACATTCAGTACTTC. Protein product: CASREGRGLAKNIQYF.

This clonotype was detected many times. The chain recombines TRBV6-1 with TRBJ1-2; tentatively, D is TRBD1 (5 bases). The germline V gene has CDR1 MNHNS and CDR2 SASEGT. Deletions cut 7 bases from V and 7 bases from J, with 13 bases between. CDR3 length: 12 residues. CDR3 region: CASTDSSSGYTF. CDR3 sequence (DNA): TGTGCCAGCACTGACAGTTCCTCTGGCTACACCTTC.

This clonotype was counted ten times or more. This chain links TRBV6-4 with TRBJ1-1; 12 positions agree with TRBD1. Germline V gene lookup returns CDR1 MRHNA and CDR2 SNTAGT. V dropped 2 bases and J dropped 10; count of bases not matched to a gene: 14. This CDR3 is 17 amino acids long. CDR3 region: CASSDPPGQGASGRAFF. Here the CDR3 DNA reads TGTGCCAGCAGTGACCCCCCGGGACAGGGGGCGAGCGGTAGAGCTTTCTTT.

This clonotype appeared many times. The chain employs TRBV28 and TRBJ2-2, with D uncertain. Per germline, CDR1 MDHEN and CDR2 SYDVKM. The CDR3 is made up of 13 amino acids. Trimming cost V 2 bases and J 2 bases, with 3 bases left between them. This CDR3 reads CASSLPNTGELFF. CDR3 DNA: TGTGCCAGCAGTTTACCAAACACCGGGGAGCTGTTTTTT.

This clonotype came up many times. The chain uses TRBV20-1 and TRBJ1-5, with D hard to call. The germline V gene has CDR1 DFQATT and CDR2 SNEGSKA (reference sequence). The CDR3 runs 12 residues. The V and J ends lost 6 bases and 0 bases respectively, with 6 bases between them. CDR3 DNA sequence: TGCAGTGCCACGGGTAGCAATCAGCCCCAGCATTTT. Translating it yields CSATGSNQPQHF.

The sample holds many counts of this clonotype. The V and J genes are TRBV28 and TRBJ2-7, with D perhaps matching TRBD1 (6 bases). Trimming stripped 4 bases from V and 0 bases from J, with 16 bases between. The CDR3 consists of 16 residues. Germline CDR1 and CDR2: MDHEN and SYDVKM. CDR3 in amino acids: CASSSILRTASYEQYF. The CDR3 DNA is TGTGCCAGCAGTTCGATCCTTCGGACAGCCTCCTACGAGCAGTACTTC.

This clonotype was seen ten or more times. The chain couples TRBV20-1 to TRBJ2-5; perhaps TRBD2 as D (5 bases). This CDR3 has 11 residues. Germline V CDR1 and CDR2: DFQATT, SNEGSKA (reference sequence). Trimming pared 4 bases from V and 5 bases from J, leaving 8 bases between. CDR3 bases: TGCAGTGCTAAGAGGGTGGAGACCCAGTACTTC. Residues: CSAKRVETQYF.

This clonotype was observed many times. The J gene is TRBJ2-2, the V gene TRBV5-1; D perhaps matches TRBD1 (5 bases). CDR3 length: 15 residues. CDR1 and CDR2 from the germline V gene are SGHRS and YFSETQ. Trimming stripped 2 bases from V and 2 bases from J, with 10 bases between. The CDR3 spells CASSFSGQNTGELFF. The CDR3 region has the DNA TGCGCCAGCAGCTTTTCAGGACAAAACACCGGGGAGCTGTTTTTT. Variable domain in full (rest from reference TRBV5-1 and TRBJ2-2): KAGVTQTPRYLIKTRGQQVTLSCSPISGHRSVSWYQQTPGQGLQFLFEYFSETQRNKGNFPGRFSGRQFSNSRSEMNVSTLELGDSALYLCASSFSGQNTGELFFGEGSRLTVL.

This chain links TRBV30 with TRBJ1-2; no firm D call. Germline V CDR1 and CDR2: GTSNPN, SVGIG (reference sequence). This CDR3 is built from 10 residues. V was trimmed by 5 bases and J by 5 bases, leaving 6 bases between them. CDR3 DNA sequence: TGTGCCTGGGGTCTTTATGGCTACACCTTC. Its protein is CAWGLYGYTF.

This clonotype was counted at least ten times. V gene TRBV12-3 or TRBV12-4 combines with J gene TRBJ2-5, with D maybe TRBD2 (6 bases). The length of the CDR3 is 15 residues. Trimming shortened V by 6 bases and J by 5 bases, and 19 bases separated the two germline ends. The CDR3 DNA reads TGTGCCAGCAGAAGTACGGGACTCGGCATTGAGACCCAGTACTTC. Protein: CASRSTGLGIETQYF.

This clonotype has a count of ten or more. The CDR3 bases are TGTGCCAGCACTAAAACAGGGTCCGGCTACACCTTC. It translates to CASTKTGSGYTF. The V and J genes are TRBV12-3 or TRBV12-4 and TRBJ1-2, with a weak D call TRBD1 (6 bases). The CDR3 has 12 amino acids. V was pared by 7 bases and J by 8 bases, with 14 bases between.

This clonotype has ten or more counts. J is TRBJ2-2 and V is TRBV24-1; D is unclear. From germline, CDR1 is KGHDR and CDR2 SFDVKD. The CDR3 runs 13 residues. V gave up 4 bases and J gave up 6 bases, with 8 bases separating them. The chain's CDR3 is CATSDAGSGELFF. In nucleotides, the CDR3 is TGTGCCACCAGTGACGCCGGATCCGGGGAGCTGTTTTTT.

This clonotype was recorded many times. The chain links TRBV6-1 to TRBJ2-7, with 7 bases that match TRBD1. The V segment lost 6 bases and the J segment 4 bases; nucleotides outside the gene matches: 12. The CDR3 has 15 residues. Germline V gene sequence: CDR1 MNHNS, CDR2 SASEGT. CDR3 sequence (DNA): TGTGCCAGCAGCGAGGGGGCCGCCGCAGGGTACGAGCAGTACTTC. Translating gives CASSEGAAAGYEQYF.

This clonotype was seen a handful of times. The chain carries TRBV6-1 and TRBJ1-1; 7 bases match TRBD1. The germline CDR1 and CDR2 sequences are MNHNS and SASEGT. The CDR3 is made up of 12 amino acids. J gave up 5 bases and V 8 bases, and 5 bases lay outside the gene matches. In nucleotides, the CDR3 is TGTGCCAGCGAGGGGGCTCATACTGAAGCTTTCTTT. Translation: CASEGAHTEAFF.